This T cell receptor (beta chain) was recorded in a study of cytomegalovirus exposure and HLA in healthy donors. Whole-study results and caveats: TCR sequences were mostly rare, though some public TCRs occurred in many donors. Confirmation was obtained in vitro that a few CMV-associated chains are specific for CMV antigens. The authors listed 164 TCR beta chains as cytomegalovirus-associated.

About this clone: The antigen is undetermined.

Assay: immunoSEQ multiplex PCR; the TCRdb copy retains only in-frame clones and omits some. The sample carries around 150,000 clones, roughly 91% recorded once. The study drew the donors from its roughly 110-subject validation cohort, separate from the approximately 700-subject first cohort. Trimming at V came to 1 base and at J to 8 bases, leaving 6 bases not matched to a gene. The CDR3 spans 15 residues. Per the germline V gene, CDR1 is MNHNS and CDR2 is SASEGT. The chain is built from TRBV6-1 and TRBJ2-1, with TRBD1 matching 9 bases. Sequences were obtained from PBMCs. The origin of this receptor is a man between 18 and 29 years old in good health and CMV-seronegative. The CDR3 DNA reads as TGTGCCAGCAGTGAAGGACAGGGGGAGGAGGATGAGCAGTTCTTC. Residues: CASSEGQGEEDEQFF.